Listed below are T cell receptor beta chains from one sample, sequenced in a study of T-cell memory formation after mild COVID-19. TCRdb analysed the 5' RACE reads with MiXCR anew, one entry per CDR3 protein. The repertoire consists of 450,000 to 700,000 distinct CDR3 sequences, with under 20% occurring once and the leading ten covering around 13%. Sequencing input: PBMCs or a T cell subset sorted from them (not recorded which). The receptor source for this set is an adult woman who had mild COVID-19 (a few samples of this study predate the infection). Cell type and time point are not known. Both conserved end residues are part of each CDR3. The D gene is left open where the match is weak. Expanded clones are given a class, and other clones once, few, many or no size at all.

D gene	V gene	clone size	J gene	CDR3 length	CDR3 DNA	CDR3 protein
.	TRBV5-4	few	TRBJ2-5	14	TGTGCCAGCAGCTTCGCGGAAGGTGTAGAGACCCAGTACTTC	CASSFAEGVETQYF
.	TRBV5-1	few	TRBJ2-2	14	TGCGCCAGCAGCTTGGACGCGGGCACCGGGGAGCTGTTTTTT	CASSLDAGTGELFF
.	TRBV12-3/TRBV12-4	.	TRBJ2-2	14	TGTGCCGCAACTAGAGGGGGTGGAATCGGGGAGCTGTTTTTT	CAATRGGGIGELFF
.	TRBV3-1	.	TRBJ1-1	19	TGTGCCAGCAGCCAAGATTTGTGGCCGCCTTCAATGCCGAACACTGAAGCTTTCTTT	CASSQDLWPPSMPNTEAFF
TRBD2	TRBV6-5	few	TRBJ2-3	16	TGTGCCAGCAGTCCTGAAGCGGGAGGGATGACAGATACGCAGTATTTT	CASSPEAGGMTDTQYF
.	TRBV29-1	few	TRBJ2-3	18	TGCAGCGTTGGCTTGGCACAGGGTTTTTCCGGCTACGCAGATACGCAGTATTTT	CSVGLAQGFSGYADTQYF
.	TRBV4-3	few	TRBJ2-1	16	TGCGCCAGCAGCCAAGCCCTGGATCCTTCCTACAATGAGCAGTTCTTC	CASSQALDPSYNEQFF
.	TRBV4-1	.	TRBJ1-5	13	TGCGCCAGCAGCCAAGATCTTGCTCAGCCCCAGCATTTT	CASSQDLAQPQHF
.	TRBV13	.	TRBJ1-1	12	TGTGCCAGCAGCTTAGGGGATACAGGGACTTTCTTT	CASSLGDTGTFF
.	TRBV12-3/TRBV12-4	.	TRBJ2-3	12	TGTGCCAGCAGTAGGGGGGTGGATACGCAGTATTTT	CASSRGVDTQYF
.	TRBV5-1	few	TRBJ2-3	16	TGCGCCAGCAGCCTAGATGGGGGAACGTCCACAGATACGCAGTATTTT	CASSLDGGTSTDTQYF
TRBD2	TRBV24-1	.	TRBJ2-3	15	TGTGCCACCAGTGATGCGGGGGGGCGAGCAGATACGCAGTATTTT	CATSDAGGRADTQYF
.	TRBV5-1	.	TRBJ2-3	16	TGCGCCAGCAGCGACCTTGTGGGGAGCAGGGCAGATACGCAGTATTTT	CASSDLVGSRADTQYF
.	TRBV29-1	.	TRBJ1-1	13	TGCAGCGTTGCCACAGGGAAATCCACTGAAGCTTTCTTT	CSVATGKSTEAFF
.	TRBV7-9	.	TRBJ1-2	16	TGTGCCAGCAGCTTATCCCCCCCGGGGGAGAACTATGGCTACACCTTC	CASSLSPPGENYGYTF
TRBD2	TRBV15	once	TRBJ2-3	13	TGTGCCACCAGCAGAGCTCTCCGGGAGGGGCAGTATTTT	CATSRALREGQYF
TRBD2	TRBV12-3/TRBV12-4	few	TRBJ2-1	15	TGTGCCAGCAGTCAGGGACTAGCGGGGGGAATGTACCAGTTCTTC	CASSQGLAGGMYQFF
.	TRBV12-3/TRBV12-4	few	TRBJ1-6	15	TGTGCCAGCACCGGTAACAGGATGAATAATTCACCCCTCCACTTT	CASTGNRMNNSPLHF
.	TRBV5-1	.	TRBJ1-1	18	TGCGCCAGCAGCTTGGTGAGCACAGAATTCGGCTTAATGACTGAAGCTTTCTTT	CASSLVSTEFGLMTEAFF
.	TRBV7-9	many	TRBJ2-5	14	TGTGCCAGCAGCTTGTCGGTGTACCAAGAGACCCAGTACTTC	CASSLSVYQETQYF
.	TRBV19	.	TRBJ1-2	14	TGTGCCAGTAGATTGGACCCACAACAAGCGAGCTACACCTTC	CASRLDPQQASYTF
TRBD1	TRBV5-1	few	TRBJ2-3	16	TGCGCCAGCAGCTTGGCCGGCAGGGGGCTCCCAGATACGCAGTATTTT	CASSLAGRGLPDTQYF
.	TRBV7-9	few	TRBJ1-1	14	TGTGCCAGCAGCTTAGACACAGCGAACACTGAAGCTTTCTTT	CASSLDTANTEAFF
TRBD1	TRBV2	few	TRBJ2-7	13	TGTGCCAGCATGCTGGACAGGGACCACGAGCAGTACTTC	CASMLDRDHEQYF
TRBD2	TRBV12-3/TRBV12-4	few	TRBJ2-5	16	TGTGCCAGCAGCATGACTAGCGGGGGGTATGGAGAGACCCAGTACTTC	CASSMTSGGYGETQYF
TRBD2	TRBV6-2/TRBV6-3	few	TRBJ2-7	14	TGTGCCAGCAGGTGGACTAGCGACTTCTACGAGCAGTACTTC	CASRWTSDFYEQYF
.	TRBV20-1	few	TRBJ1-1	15	TGCAGTGCTGAGATCGGGGGGAGAGTGAACACTGAAGCTTTCTTT	CSAEIGGRVNTEAFF
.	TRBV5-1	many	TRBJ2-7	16	TGCGCCAGCAGCCATACAACAGGGTCAAGGGGCGGTGAGCAGTACTTC	CASSHTTGSRGGEQYF
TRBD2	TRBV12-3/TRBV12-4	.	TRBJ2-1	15	TGTGCCAGCAGACTACTAGCGGGCCTCCACAATGAGCAGTTCTTC	CASRLLAGLHNEQFF
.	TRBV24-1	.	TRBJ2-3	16	TGTGCCACCAGTGATTTAGACGGCATAGGTGGAGATACGCAGTATTTT	CATSDLDGIGGDTQYF
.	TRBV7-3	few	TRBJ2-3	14	TGTGCCAGCCGGATCAGAGTCAGCACAGATACGCAGTATTTT	CASRIRVSTDTQYF
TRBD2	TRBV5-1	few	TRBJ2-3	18	TGCGCCAGCAGCTCGAGCTCGGGACTAGCGGGGGTCACAGGTACGCAGTATTTT	CASSSSSGLAGVTGTQYF
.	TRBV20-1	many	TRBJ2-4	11	TGCAGTGCCACGGACAGAAACATTCAGTACTTC	CSATDRNIQYF
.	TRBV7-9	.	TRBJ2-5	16	TGTGCCAGCACCCCCCGTGGGGGTTTTACGGGAGAGACCCAGTACTTC	CASTPRGGFTGETQYF
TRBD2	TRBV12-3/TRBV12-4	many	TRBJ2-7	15	TGTGCCAGCAGCCCACCGGGACTAGCCCCCCACGAGCAGTACTTC	CASSPPGLAPHEQYF
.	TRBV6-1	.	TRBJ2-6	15	TGTGCCAGCAGTGAGAGGGGGTCTGGGGCCAACGTCCTGACTTTC	CASSERGSGANVLTF
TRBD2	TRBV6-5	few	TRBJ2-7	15	TGTGCCAGCAGGCTAGCGGGAGGGGGCAACTACGAGCAGTACTTC	CASRLAGGGNYEQYF
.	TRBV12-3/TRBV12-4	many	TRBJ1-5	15	TGTGCCAGCAGTTTAGCGATGAGTTATCATCAGCCCCAGCATTTT	CASSLAMSYHQPQHF
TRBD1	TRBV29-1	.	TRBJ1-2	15	TGCAGCGTCGAGGGCTCGAGACAGGGGACCTATGGCTACACCTTC	CSVEGSRQGTYGYTF
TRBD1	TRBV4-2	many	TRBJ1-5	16	TGTGCCAGCAGCCCAGAGAGGACAGGGGTTTATCAGCCCCAGCATTTT	CASSPERTGVYQPQHF
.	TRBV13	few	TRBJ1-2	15	TGTGCCAGCAGCTCGGGATGGAGTCCTCAAGTGGGCTACACCTTC	CASSSGWSPQVGYTF
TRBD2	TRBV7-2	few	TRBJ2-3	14	TGTGCCAGCAGCCCTAGCGGGATGGTGGATACGCAGTATTTT	CASSPSGMVDTQYF
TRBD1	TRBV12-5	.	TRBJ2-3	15	TGTGCTAGTGGTACCGGGGACAGCAGCACAGATACGCAGTATTTT	CASGTGDSSTDTQYF
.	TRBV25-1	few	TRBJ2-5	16	TGTGCCAGCAGTGAATCTGGAGGGCCGTACCAAGAGACCCAGTACTTC	CASSESGGPYQETQYF
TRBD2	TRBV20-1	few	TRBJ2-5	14	TGCAGTGCCGATCGACTAGCGGGAGATGAGACCCAGTACTTC	CSADRLAGDETQYF
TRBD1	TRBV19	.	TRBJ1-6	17	TGTGCCAGTAGTACAATTCCCGGGACAGCCAAGAGTTCACCCCTCCACTTT	CASSTIPGTAKSSPLHF
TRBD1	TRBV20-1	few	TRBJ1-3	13	TGCAGTGCTAGATCGACAGGGAGAAACACCATATATTTT	CSARSTGRNTIYF
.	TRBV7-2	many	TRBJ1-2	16	TGTGCCAGCAGCCTCCAACAGGGCCGGCCAGGAGATGGCTACACCTTC	CASSLQQGRPGDGYTF
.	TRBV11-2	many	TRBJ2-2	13	TGTGCCAGCAGCTTAGGACCGACCGGGGAGCTGTTTTTT	CASSLGPTGELFF
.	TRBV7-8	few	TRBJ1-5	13	TGTGCCAGCAGCTTATCCAGATATCAGCCCCAGCATTTT	CASSLSRYQPQHF
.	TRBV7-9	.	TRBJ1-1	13	TGTGCCAGCAGAGGACGGATGAACACTGAAGCTTTCTTT	CASRGRMNTEAFF
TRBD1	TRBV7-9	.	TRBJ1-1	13	TGTGCCAGCAGCTCCAGGGGGAGCACTGAAGCTTTCTTT	CASSSRGSTEAFF
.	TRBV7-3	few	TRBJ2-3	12	TGTGCCAGCAGCAATGGGAAGGGGACGCAGTATTTT	CASSNGKGTQYF
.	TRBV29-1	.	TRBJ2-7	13	TGCAGCGTTGAAGAGCCCCGGGGGAACGAGCAGTACTTC	CSVEEPRGNEQYF
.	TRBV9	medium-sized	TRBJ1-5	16	TGTGCCAGCAGCGTACCCCTCCCTTATAGCAATCAGCCCCAGCATTTT	CASSVPLPYSNQPQHF
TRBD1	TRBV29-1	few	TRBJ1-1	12	TGCAGCGTTGAGACAGGGGGCGCGAGCGCTTTCTTT	CSVETGGASAFF
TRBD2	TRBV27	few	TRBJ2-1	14	TGTGCCAGCAGGGGACTAGCGGGATCGAATGAGCAGTTCTTC	CASRGLAGSNEQFF
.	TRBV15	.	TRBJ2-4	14	TGTGCCACCCGGGAGCGCTGGCTTGAAAACATTCAGTACTTC	CATRERWLENIQYF
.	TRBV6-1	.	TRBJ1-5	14	TGTGCCAGCAGTGATTACGGCGGGCCACGGCCCCAGCATTTT	CASSDYGGPRPQHF
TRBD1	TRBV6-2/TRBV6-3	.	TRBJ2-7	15	TGTGCCAGCAGTTACTCCGGGACAGGGGGCTACGAGCAGTACTTC	CASSYSGTGGYEQYF